Presented here are 24 T cell receptor beta chains from one specimen sequenced in a study of beta chain features in type 1 diabetes. Study-level points and caveats: TCRB CDR3s from Type 1 diabetes patients were moderately but significantly shorter in all four CD4+ subsets.

The authors reverse transcribed all of the isolated RNA, so sequencing captured expressed TCRB transcripts. The repertoire was sequenced with immunoSEQ multiplex PCR; TCRdb's copy has only in-frame clones and lacks some. The table includes about 250,000 clones, roughly 10% detected once. No antigens are known for them. Sequenced sample: naive CD4+ T cells from blood. The receptors shown here come from a man aged 25 to 40 with type 1 diabetes.

The sample holds a few counts of this clone. V and J are TRBV6-5 and TRBJ1-2; 9 nucleotides agree with TRBD1. The germline CDR1 and CDR2 sequences are MNHEY and SVGAGI. V trimming: 2 bases; J trimming: 6 bases; junction bases outside the gene matches: 7. The CDR3 spans 15 residues. The CDR3 protein is CASSYKSGTGNGYTF. The CDR3 bases are TGTGCCAGCAGTTACAAATCCGGGACAGGGAATGGCTACACCTTC.

The rearrangement links TRBV7-2 to TRBJ2-7; D is unresolved. V was trimmed by 5 bases and J by 3 bases, leaving 11 bases between them. The CDR3 extends over 13 amino acids. CDR1 and CDR2 (germline): SGHTA, FQGNSA. CDR3 amino acids: CASSRGTFYEQYF. CDR3 sequence (DNA): TGTGCCAGCAGCCGCGGTACATTCTACGAGCAGTACTTC.

This clone came up a few times. The V and J genes are TRBV5-6 and TRBJ2-1; the D is unclear. Trimming took off 2 bases at V and 6 bases at J, with 6 bases between the two ends. The CDR3 length is 12 residues. Germline loops: CDR1 SGHDT, CDR2 YYEEEE. In nucleotides, the CDR3 is TGTGCCAGCAGCTTTATGTCCAATGAGCAGTTCTTC. This gives the protein CASSFMSNEQFF. Together with reference TRBV5-6 and TRBJ2-1, the CDR3 gives the full variable domain: DAGVTQSPTHLIKTRGQQVTLRCSPKSGHDTVSWYQQALGQGPQFIFQYYEEEERQRGNFPDRFSGHQFPNYSSELNVNALLLGDSALYLCASSFMSNEQFFGPGTRLTVL.

This clone occurred a few times. The chain is built from TRBV29-1 and TRBJ2-3; D gene uncertain. In germline, CDR1 is SQVTM, CDR2 ANQGSEA. This CDR3 has 13 amino acids. The V gene lost 5 bases and the J gene lost 4 bases, with 13 bases spanning the gap. DNA of the CDR3: TGCAGCGTTACCGTTGGGCGAGCAGATACGCAGTATTTT. Translating gives CSVTVGRADTQYF.

The gene calls are TRBV5-6 and TRBJ2-3, with D perhaps matching TRBD1 (5 bases). V lost 6 bases and J lost 9, with 17 bases in between. The germline CDR1 and CDR2 sequences are SGHDT and YYEEEE. CDR3 size: 13 residues. The CDR3 here is CASNSGAGQTQYF. CDR3 DNA: TGTGCCAGCAACTCTGGGGCAGGGCAAACGCAGTATTTT. The variable domain in full, with the rest retrieved from reference TRBV5-6 and TRBJ2-3, is DAGVTQSPTHLIKTRGQQVTLRCSPKSGHDTVSWYQQALGQGPQFIFQYYEEEERQRGNFPDRFSGHQFPNYSSELNVNALLLGDSALYLCASNSGAGQTQYFGPGTRLTVL.

This chain joins TRBV30 and TRBJ1-1; TRBD1 is a possible D gene (6 bases). CDR3 length: 15 amino acids. Trimming took 0 bases from V and 1 from J, leaving 12 bases between them. Germline CDR1 reads GTSNPN; CDR2 reads SVGIG (reference sequence). The CDR3 sequence: CAWSVRGAENTEAFF. The DNA for the CDR3 is TGTGCCTGGAGTGTACGGGGGGCGGAGAACACTGAAGCTTTCTTT. The variable domain in full, with the rest retrieved from reference TRBV30 and TRBJ1-1, is SQTIHQWPATLVQPVGSPLSLECTVEGTSNPNLYWYRQAAGRGLQLLFYSVGIGQISSEVPQNLSASRPQDRQFILSSKKLLLSDSGFYLCAWSVRGAENTEAFFGQGTRLTVV.

This clone was seen a few times. The chain uses TRBV9 and TRBJ1-2; D may be TRBD1 (5 bases). The germline V and J ends were trimmed by 3 bases and 5 bases, with 11 bases remaining between them. The CDR3 has 13 amino acids. From germline, CDR1 is SGDLS and CDR2 YYNGEE. DNA of the CDR3: TGTGCCAGCAGCGCGACAGCCCAGTATGGCTACACCTTC. Translated, it gives CASSATAQYGYTF.

V and J are TRBV4-2 and TRBJ2-5, with 9 bases that match TRBD1. CDR1 is LGHNA, CDR2 YNFKEQ, per germline. The CDR3 is 18 residues long. Trimming took 0 bases from V and 3 from J; bases not matched to a gene: 11. This chain's CDR3 is CASSQEGGLRDREETQYF. In DNA, the CDR3 is TGTGCCAGCAGCCAAGAAGGGGGGTTACGGGACAGGGAAGAGACCCAGTACTTC.

The chain employs TRBV5-1 and TRBJ2-2; D may be TRBD2 (6 bases). The CDR3 runs to 15 residues. Trimming cost V 0 bases and J 1 base, with 7 bases left between them. Per germline, CDR1 SGHRS and CDR2 YFSETQ. CDR3 protein: CASSLGSGNTGELFF. The CDR3 nucleotides are TGCGCCAGCAGCTTGGGTAGCGGGAACACCGGGGAGCTGTTTTTT.

This clone came up a few times. The rearrangement links TRBV29-1 to TRBJ2-2; the match to TRBD1 covers 9 bases. CDR3 size: 15 residues. With V trimmed by 7 bases and J by 4 bases, 10 bases remained unmatched. Germline-derived CDR1 and CDR2 are SQVTM and ANQGSEA. CDR3 coding DNA: TGCAGCGCGAAACAGGGGGCATCAAGCACCGGGGAGCTGTTTTTT. Protein: CSAKQGASSTGELFF.

This clone was observed a few times. This rearrangement joins TRBV30 to TRBJ2-5; D uncertain. The CDR3 consists of 13 residues. V lost 0 bases to trimming and J lost 5 bases, with 10 bases between them. CDR1 is GTSNPN and CDR2 is SVGIG in the germline V gene (reference sequence). CDR3 nucleotides: TGTGCCTGGAGTGTATTAGAATCTGAGACCCAGTACTTC. Protein product: CAWSVLESETQYF.

The J gene is TRBJ2-5, the V gene TRBV28, with 10 positions matching TRBD2. The germline V gene has CDR1 MDHEN and CDR2 SYDVKM. The V segment lost 1 base and the J segment 1 base; nucleotides outside the gene matches: 3. The CDR3 sequence is 16 residues long. Here the CDR3 DNA reads TGTGCCAGCAGTTTATTGCTAGCGGGGGTCCAAGAGACCCAGTACTTC. It encodes CASSLLLAGVQETQYF.

This clone was picked up a small number of times. The V call is TRBV13, the J call TRBJ1-6; D ambiguous. Germline CDR1 PRHDT, CDR2 FYEKMQ (reference sequence). The V gene lost 5 bases and the J gene lost 0 bases, with 11 bases spanning the gap. The CDR3 spans 16 residues. CDR3 sequence reads: CASSPPGSSYNSPLHF. CDR3 DNA sequence: TGTGCCAGCAGCCCCCCGGGGAGCTCCTATAATTCACCCCTCCACTTT.

Only a few counts were recorded for this clone. This chain connects TRBV5-4 to TRBJ2-7, with a tentative D call TRBD2 (7 bases). V was clipped by 4 bases and J by 5 bases, with 19 bases between them. The CDR3 totals 15 residues. Germline assignment: CDR1 SGHNT and CDR2 YYREEE (reference sequence). The CDR3 loop is CASSPGGGGHDEQYF. The CDR3 DNA reads TGTGCCAGCAGCCCCGGAGGGGGGGGGCACGACGAGCAGTACTTC.

CDR3: CASSRMTGAGNEQFF. The DNA of the CDR3 is TGTGCCAGCAGTCGCATGACAGGGGCCGGGAATGAGCAGTTCTTC. This chain joins TRBV6-1 and TRBJ2-1; 8 bases are a match to TRBD1. This CDR3 is built from 15 residues. Germline loops: CDR1 MNHNS, CDR2 SASEGT. The V and J ends lost 5 bases and 7 bases, in that order; junction bases with no gene match: 10.

This chain connects TRBV7-9 to TRBJ2-5; weak D call: TRBD2 (5 bases). The germline gives CDR1 SEHNR, CDR2 FQNEAQ (reference sequence). The length of the CDR3 is 13 residues. Trimming removed 1 base from V and 5 bases from J, with 8 bases in between. The CDR3 nucleotides read TGTGCCAGCAGCTTAGAGTCGGGGGAGACCCAGTACTTC. Its translation: CASSLESGETQYF.

This clone was detected only a few times. This chain joins TRBV4-2 and TRBJ1-1; D might be TRBD1 (5 bases). V lost 0 bases and J 11 bases, leaving 16 bases between the germline ends. The CDR3 totals 14 residues. The germline gives CDR1 LGHNA, CDR2 YNFKEQ. The CDR3 DNA is TGTGCCAGCAGCCAAGATATACGGGGGTCGGGCGCTTTCTTT. Translating gives CASSQDIRGSGAFF.

V usage is TRBV5-6 and J usage is TRBJ2-1; 7 nucleotides agree with TRBD2. The CDR3 covers 15 residues. After removal of 6 bases from V and 7 bases from J, the junction contained 13 bases not matched to a gene. Germline V gives CDR1 SGHDT, CDR2 YYEEEE. CDR3 in DNA: TGTGCCAGCACCCTCCCGGGCGGGGGTACGAATGAGCAGTTCTTC. It is translated as CASTLPGGGTNEQFF.

This clone has more than one count but fewer than ten. This chain joins TRBV9 and TRBJ1-1; D gene ambiguous. The CDR3 totals 15 residues. Germline V gene lookup returns CDR1 SGDLS and CDR2 YYNGEE. V was cut by 0 bases and J by 0 bases, with 9 bases left in between. CDR3 bases: TGTGCCAGCAGCGTAGTTTCGGGTATGAACACTGAAGCTTTCTTT. It codes for CASSVVSGMNTEAFF.

This clone has just a few counts. The chain combines TRBV2 with TRBJ1-2; D may be TRBD1 (5 bases). The CDR3 covers 13 residues. CDR1 and CDR2 (germline): SNHLY, FYNNEI. Trimming cost V 7 bases and J 4 bases, with 13 bases left between them. The CDR3 sequence: CASISDSRYGYTF. The CDR3 region has the DNA TGTGCCAGCATTTCTGACAGCCGCTATGGCTACACCTTC.

This sequence joins TRBV29-1 and TRBJ1-1; possibly TRBD1 for D (5 bases). V was cut by 6 bases and J by 4 bases, with 30 bases left in between. The germline V gene encodes CDR1 SQVTM and CDR2 ANQGSEA. There are 18 residues in the CDR3. CDR3 bases: TGCAGCGTCACCCGAACCCTGGCAGGGAGGATCTTGGGCACTGAAGCTTTCTTT. Translated, it gives CSVTRTLAGRILGTEAFF.

In regard to this clone: The sample carries other DNA sequences with the same CDR3. The genes are TRBV9 and TRBJ1-1, with D maybe TRBD1 (6 bases). The germline V and J ends were trimmed by 0 bases and 0 bases, with 6 bases remaining between them. In germline, CDR1 is SGDLS, CDR2 YYNGEE. This CDR3 comprises 14 residues. CDR3 coding DNA: TGTGCCAGCAGCGTAGGACAGGTGAACACTGAAGCTTTCTTT. It yields the protein CASSVGQVNTEAFF.

This clone showed up just a few times. The V call is TRBV7-3, the J call TRBJ1-1; D is possibly TRBD1 (5 bases). V was cut by 6 bases and J by 2 bases, with 19 bases left in between. The CDR3 spans 16 residues. Germline V lookup: CDR1 SGHTA, CDR2 FQGTGA. The CDR3 region has the DNA TGTGCCAGCAGTCCCCAGGGCGCATCGGCTAACACTGAAGCTTTCTTT. Translated, it gives CASSPQGASANTEAFF.

This clone has a handful of counts. The chain uses TRBV7-2 and TRBJ2-5; 13 bases agree with TRBD2. The length of the CDR3 is 14 residues. V was pared by 6 bases and J by 5 bases, with 3 bases of the junction left unmatched. The germline gives CDR1 SGHTA, CDR2 FQGNSA. The CDR3 coding sequence is TGTGCCAGCAGTCCGGGACTAGCGGGGGAGACCCAGTACTTC. Its translation: CASSPGLAGETQYF.